A selection of T cell receptor beta chains follows, all from one sample in a study of beta chain features in type 1 diabetes. Method: immunoSEQ multiplex PCR; TCRdb's copy keeps in-frame clones and lacks some. The sample contains 330,000 or so clones, around a fifth of which appear only once. The sample comprised naive CD4+ T cells from blood. These receptor sequences come from a woman under 30 in good health. The CDR3 runs from the conserved cysteine through the conserved F or W. D genes are given only for firm matches. The listing skips clone size in some rows; elsewhere it reads once, few, many or a size class.

CDR3,DNA,D,J,V,size
CSVRGTGEQFF,TGCAGCGTTAGGGGTACCGGTGAGCAGTTCTTC,.,TRBJ2-1,TRBV29-1,few
CASSVAAGPVYGYTF,TGTGCCAGCAGCGTAGCGGCGGGCCCTGTCTATGGCTACACCTTC,.,TRBJ1-2,TRBV9,few
CASSPPGLENTDTQYF,TGTGCCAGCTCACCGCCGGGACTAGAGAACACAGATACGCAGTATTTT,TRBD2,TRBJ2-3,TRBV18,few
CASSFRPGQGNAFF,TGTGCCAGCAGCTTTAGACCGGGACAGGGAAACGCTTTCTTT,TRBD1,TRBJ1-1,TRBV7-8,.
CASSLIPSSMNTEAFF,TGCGCCAGCAGCTTAATCCCGAGTTCTATGAACACTGAAGCTTTCTTT,.,TRBJ1-1,TRBV5-1,few
CASSKASSYNEQFF,TGTGCCAGCTCTAAAGCGTCGTCCTACAATGAGCAGTTCTTC,.,TRBJ2-1,TRBV18,.
CASSSPGQVTDTQYF,TGTGCCAGTTCTTCGCCGGGACAGGTCACAGATACGCAGTATTTT,TRBD1,TRBJ2-3,TRBV19,few
CASSYGQGSGGYTF,TGTGCCAGCAGCTACGGACAGGGAAGTGGAGGCTACACCTTC,TRBD1,TRBJ1-2,TRBV5-4,.
CASSPDFYEQYF,TGTGCCAGCAGCCCCGACTTTTACGAGCAGTACTTC,.,TRBJ2-7,TRBV4-2,few
CAWSLGGQPQHF,TGTGCCTGGAGTCTAGGGGGTCAGCCCCAGCATTTT,.,TRBJ1-5,TRBV30,.
CASRSTGPEAFF,TGCGCCAGCAGATCGACAGGACCTGAAGCTTTCTTT,.,TRBJ1-1,TRBV5-1,few
CASSQLLAIVVYGYTF,TGCGCCAGCAGCCAACTCCTTGCTATTGTGGTCTATGGCTACACCTTC,.,TRBJ1-2,TRBV4-1,.
CASTTGGAGANVLTF,TGTGCCAGCACCACTGGGGGGGCTGGGGCCAACGTCCTGACTTTC,TRBD2,TRBJ2-6,TRBV7-6,few
CASSVAESSYEQYF,TGTGCCAGCAGCGTAGCGGAGTCTTCCTACGAGCAGTACTTC,.,TRBJ2-7,TRBV9,few
CASSPWGQGDDEQYF,TGTGCCAGCAGCCCCTGGGGCCAGGGCGATGACGAGCAGTACTTC,.,TRBJ2-7,TRBV11-3,few
CASSSLRGQGKEQFF,TGTGCCAGCAGCTCTCTCAGGGGGCAGGGGAAGGAGCAGTTCTTC,TRBD1,TRBJ2-1,TRBV7-2,.
CASSLPPSQVEKTYEQYF,TGTGCCAGCAGCCTTCCCCCATCCCAGGTGGAAAAAACCTACGAGCAGTACTTC,.,TRBJ2-7,TRBV7-3,.
CASSQGDLQPQHF,TGTGCCAGCAGCCAGGGGGATCTACAGCCCCAGCATTTT,TRBD1,TRBJ1-5,TRBV7-9,few
CATSRDIYEQYF,TGTGCCACCAGCAGAGACATCTACGAGCAGTACTTC,.,TRBJ2-7,TRBV15,few
CASSSGLAESYNEQFF,TGCGCCAGCAGCTCTGGACTAGCGGAATCCTACAATGAGCAGTTCTTC,TRBD2,TRBJ2-1,TRBV5-1,few
CASTQGSEAFF,TGTGCCAGCACTCAGGGTTCGGAAGCTTTCTTT,.,TRBJ1-1,TRBV6-5,.
CASRLLTNTGELFF,TGTGCCAGTCGACTATTAACGAACACCGGGGAGCTGTTTTTT,.,TRBJ2-2,TRBV2,.
CASSLGTEDQPQHF,TGCGCCAGCAGCTTGGGGACAGAAGATCAGCCCCAGCATTTT,.,TRBJ1-5,TRBV5-1,few
CASSQELGTGAYEQYF,TGTGCCAGCAGCCAAGAACTGGGGACAGGGGCCTACGAGCAGTACTTC,TRBD1,TRBJ2-7,TRBV14,few
CASSSASGGIYEQYF,TGTGCCAGCAGCTCAGCTAGCGGTGGGATCTACGAGCAGTACTTC,TRBD2,TRBJ2-7,TRBV7-2,.
CASRSRLDTEAFF,TGTGCCAGCAGATCAAGGCTAGACACTGAAGCTTTCTTT,.,TRBJ1-1,TRBV7-9,.
CASSRILAEDTDTQYF,TGTGCCAGCAGCAGAATACTAGCGGAGGACACAGATACGCAGTATTTT,TRBD2,TRBJ2-3,TRBV11-3,once
CASSRGGQGTEEQYF,TGCGCCAGCAGCCGAGGGGGACAGGGAACGGAGGAGCAGTACTTC,TRBD1,TRBJ2-7,TRBV4-1,.
CASSPTLRLAGGTHNEQFF,TGTGCCAGCAGCCCCACGCTCCGACTAGCGGGGGGAACACACAATGAGCAGTTCTTC,TRBD2,TRBJ2-1,TRBV11-2,.
CAWTARGNYEQYF,TGTGCCTGGACCGCTAGGGGTAACTACGAGCAGTACTTC,.,TRBJ2-7,TRBV30,few
CAISESAGRTSPETQYF,TGTGCCATCAGTGAGTCGGCAGGGAGGACCTCACCAGAGACCCAGTACTTC,.,TRBJ2-5,TRBV10-3,few
CASSKGGTPPYGYTF,TGTGCCAGCAGCAAAGGGGGGACTCCACCCTATGGCTACACCTTC,.,TRBJ1-2,TRBV21-1,.
CASSQGQGTYEQYF,TGTGCCAGCAGCCAGGGACAGGGGACCTACGAGCAGTACTTC,TRBD1,TRBJ2-7,TRBV7-9,.
CATEEQGMNTEAFF,TGTGCCACGGAGGAACAGGGGATGAACACTGAAGCTTTCTTT,TRBD1,TRBJ1-1,TRBV10-3,.
CASSSQGGTNTEAFF,TGTGCCAGCAGCTCCCAAGGGGGTACGAACACTGAAGCTTTCTTT,.,TRBJ1-1,TRBV7-2,few